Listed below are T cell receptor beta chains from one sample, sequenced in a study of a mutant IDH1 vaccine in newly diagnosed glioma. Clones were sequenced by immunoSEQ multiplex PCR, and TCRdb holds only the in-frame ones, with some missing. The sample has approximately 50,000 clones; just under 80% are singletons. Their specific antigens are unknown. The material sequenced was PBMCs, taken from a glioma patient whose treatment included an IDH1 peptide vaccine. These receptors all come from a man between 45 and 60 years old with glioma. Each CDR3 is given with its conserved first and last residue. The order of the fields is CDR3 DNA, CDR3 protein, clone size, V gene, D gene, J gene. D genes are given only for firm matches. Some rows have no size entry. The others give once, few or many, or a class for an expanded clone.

DNA: TGTGCCAGCAGCTTGCAAGGTCAGGGTGGTGAGACCCAGTACTTC; CDR3: CASSLQGQGGETQYF; size: .; V: TRBV5-4; D: .; J: TRBJ2-5
DNA: TGCGCCAGCAGGGACAGTACCTACAATGAGCAGTTCTTC; CDR3: CASRDSTYNEQFF; size: .; V: TRBV5-1; D: .; J: TRBJ2-1
DNA: TGTGCCATCAGAGTGGGACAGGACTATGGCTACACCTTC; CDR3: CAIRVGQDYGYTF; size: once; V: TRBV10-3; D: TRBD1; J: TRBJ1-2
DNA: TGTGCCAGCAGCTTCTCTAGTTTCTATGGCTACACCTTC; CDR3: CASSFSSFYGYTF; size: .; V: TRBV7-9; D: .; J: TRBJ1-2
DNA: TGCAGCGTTGGCCTAAGGGCGGGATTCGCTGGGGCCAACGTCCTGACTTTC; CDR3: CSVGLRAGFAGANVLTF; size: .; V: TRBV29-1; D: .; J: TRBJ2-6
DNA: TGTGCCAGCAGTGAATCCGACAGGATAGGGGGCGAGCAGTACTTC; CDR3: CASSESDRIGGEQYF; size: once; V: TRBV2; D: .; J: TRBJ2-7
DNA: TGTGCCAGCAGCTGGACGGGGCAGGGCTACAATGAGCAGTTCTTC; CDR3: CASSWTGQGYNEQFF; size: .; V: TRBV7-3; D: .; J: TRBJ2-1
DNA: TGCGCCAGCAGCGGCCTGGACTGGGGGGGCGAGCAGTACTTC; CDR3: CASSGLDWGGEQYF; size: medium-sized; V: TRBV5-1; D: TRBD2; J: TRBJ2-7
DNA: TGTGCCAGCAGCGTGAGTAGGAACACCGGGGAGCTGTTTTTT; CDR3: CASSVSRNTGELFF; size: .; V: TRBV9; D: .; J: TRBJ2-2
DNA: TGTGCCAGCAGTTACTCCGCGGGACTGGGAAACACCATATATTTT; CDR3: CASSYSAGLGNTIYF; size: .; V: TRBV6-5; D: .; J: TRBJ1-3